This T cell receptor (beta chain) was captured in a study of graft-versus-host responses after intestinal transplantation. Study details: Each recipient received a multivisceral, liver-intestinal, or isolated intestinal graft. After anti-thymocyte globulin induction, recipients took tacrolimus and steroids for three to four years.

General study findings and limits: Recipient-marrow GvH clones were detected, some having first appeared in ileum or blood. High graft-versus-host to host-versus-graft T cell clonal ratios marked allografts of patients with graft-donor macrochimerism.

After removal of 4 bases from V and 5 bases from J, the junction contained 8 bases not matched to a gene. Germline V CDR1 and CDR2: SGHTS, YDEGEE. The CDR3 runs to 15 residues. Libraries were prepared by immunoSEQ multiplex PCR; TCRdb keeps only in-frame clonotypes and omits some of them. The sample contains about 120,000 clones, about 93% of which appear only once. This clone was detected only once. The target antigen is unknown. The sequence derives from a human donor who received an intestinal transplant. This material consisted of unstimulated CD4+ T cells sorted from spleen or lymph node cells, taken before intestinal transplant. The rearrangement links TRBV5-8 to TRBJ1-5; TRBD1 agrees at 8 bases. In nucleotides, the CDR3 is TGTGCCAGCAGCCACAGGGGGGAGGTAGATCAGCCCCAGCATTTT. Translating gives CASSHRGEVDQPQHF.